Listed here are 19 T cell receptor beta chains from one sample, sequenced in a study of CD8+CD57+ T cells in acquired aplastic anemia. CD8+CD57+ cell expansion had been shown by flow cytometry in patients chosen for sequencing. Profiles of TCR beta VDJ and CDR3 were generated from a genomic DNA template. Using its own MiXCR run on the reads, TCRdb lists one record per CDR3 protein. The data show 150,000 to 170,000 distinct CDR3 sequences, roughly 54% seen once. Sequenced sample: sorted CD4+, CD8+, or CD8+CD57+ T cells (not recorded which) from PBMCs. The receptor source for this set is a human donor with aplastic anemia.

This clonotype was counted once. V usage is TRBV7-8 and J usage is TRBJ2-7; D tentatively fits TRBD1 or TRBD2 (5 bases each). CDR1 and CDR2 from the germline V gene are SGHVS and FQNEAQ. The CDR3 extends over 11 amino acids. Trimming stripped 3 bases from V and 10 bases from J, with 10 bases between. The CDR3 DNA follows: TGTGCCAGCAGCTTGGGACGTCGACAGTACTTC. The encoded protein is CASSLGRRQYF. The full variable domain, rest sourced from reference TRBV7-8 and TRBJ2-7, is GAGVSQSPRYKVAKRGQDVALRCDPISGHVSLFWYQQALGQGPEFLTYFQNEAQLDKSGLPSDRFFAERPEGSVSTLKIQRTQQEDSAVYLCASSLGRRQYFGPGTRLTVT.

In its sample, this clonotype was seen a few times. A much larger clone differs by one base, so this may be a read error. The chain carries TRBV14 and TRBJ1-2; D not resolved. Germline CDR1 SGHDN, CDR2 FVKESK. The CDR3 contains 13 residues. Written as DNA, the CDR3 is TGTGCCGGCAGCCCGACACCAAACTATGGCTACACCTTC. It codes for CAGSPTPNYGYTF.

This clonotype was detected ten times or more. The chain has TRBV10-3 and TRBJ2-7, with TRBD1 matching over 7 bases. This CDR3 has 13 residues. From germline, CDR1 is ENHRY and CDR2 SYGVKD. J lost 6 bases, V lost 4 bases, and 6 bases had no gene match. The CDR3 sequence: CAISGETGFEQYF. The CDR3 bases are TGTGCCATCAGTGGAGAGACAGGGTTCGAGCAGTACTTC.

This clonotype appeared many times. The gene calls are TRBV4-3 and TRBJ2-2, with 7 bases aligning to TRBD1. The CDR3 length is 16 residues. CDR1 is LGHNA, CDR2 YSLEER, per germline. J gave up 5 bases and V 1 base, and 7 bases lay outside the gene matches. The CDR3 loop reads CASSQGQGTRTGELFF. In nucleotides, the CDR3 is TGCGCCAGCAGCCAAGGACAGGGTACGAGAACCGGGGAGCTGTTTTTT.

This clonotype was observed a handful of times. The chain couples TRBV13 to TRBJ2-7; 9 positions agree with TRBD1. Trimming cost V 4 bases and J 5 bases; bases outside gene matches: 6. Germline lookup yields CDR1 PRHDT and CDR2 FYEKMQ (reference sequence). The CDR3 runs to 14 residues. CDR3 amino acids: CASSSDRGGDEQYF. CDR3 bases: TGTGCCAGCAGCTCGGACAGGGGTGGGGACGAGCAGTACTTC.

The J gene is TRBJ2-5, the V gene TRBV20-1, with 13 bases matching TRBD2. The CDR3 is made up of 13 amino acids. V gave up 5 bases and J gave up 5 bases; unmatched junction bases: 2. Germline assignment: CDR1 DFQATT and CDR2 SNEGSKA (reference sequence). The DNA of the CDR3 is TGCAGTGCTGAGACTAGCGGGAGGGAGACCCAGTACTTC. This gives the protein CSAETSGRETQYF.

This clonotype occurred many times. The junction differs from germline at one of its ends, possibly a read error. This rearrangement joins TRBV7-7 to TRBJ2-2; TRBD2 aligns across 8 bases. CDR1 and CDR2 from the germline V gene are SSHAT and FNYEAQ (reference sequence). The CDR3 contains 17 residues. The CDR3 spells CASSFRLAGAKAGELFF. CDR3 nucleotide sequence: TGTGCTAGCAGCTTCAGGCTAGCGGGCGCAAAGGCCGGGGAGCTGTTTTTT.

The chain carries TRBV7-9 and TRBJ2-7, with TRBD2 identical over 7 bases. Germline CDR1 is SEHNR and CDR2 is FQNEAQ (reference sequence). The CDR3 loop spans 14 amino acids. J gave up 4 bases and V 5 bases, and 8 bases lay outside the gene matches. The CDR3 DNA reads as TGTGCCAGCAGCGAGACCAGCGGGAAATACGAGCAGTACTTC. Translation gives CASSETSGKYEQYF.

On this clonotype: One end of the junction does not line up with germline, which may come from a read error. The gene calls are TRBV7-6 and TRBJ2-1; TRBD1 matches at 10 bases. The CDR3 totals 15 residues. Germline V lookup: CDR1 SGHVS, CDR2 FNYEAQ. Here the CDR3 reads CVSSPGTGAGNGQFF. For the CDR3, the DNA is TGTGTCAGCAGCCCGGGGACAGGGGCAGGCAATGGGCAGTTCTTC.

This chain links TRBV12-3 or TRBV12-4 with TRBJ1-2, with D perhaps TRBD1 (5 bases). Trimming took 3 bases from V and 2 from J, leaving 7 bases between them. CDR3 length: 13 amino acids. The CDR3, as DNA: TGTGCCAGCAGTTTCGAGGGGAACTATGGCTACACCTTC. Protein: CASSFEGNYGYTF.

In regard to this clonotype: One end of the junction is discordant with germline, which a read error may explain. V and J are TRBV9 and TRBJ2-7; D is possibly TRBD1 (5 bases). CDR1 SGDLS and CDR2 YYNGEE come from the germline V gene. The CDR3 spans 11 residues. The CDR3 sequence is CASSGGYERYF. The CDR3 coding sequence is TGTGCCAGCAGCGGGGGCTACGAGCGGTACTTC.

Many counts were recorded for this clonotype. The chain has TRBV7-6 and TRBJ2-2; 9 bases are a match to TRBD1. CDR3 length: 17 residues. J was trimmed by 6 bases and V by 0 bases; bases with no gene match: 8. Germline loops: CDR1 SGHVS, CDR2 FNYEAQ. This chain's CDR3 is CASSLAGQGLLPGELFF. The DNA for the CDR3 is TGTGCCAGCAGCTTAGCGGGACAGGGTCTTTTACCCGGGGAGCTGTTTTTT.

The rearrangement links TRBV19 to TRBJ2-3; no clear D. The CDR3 is 11 residues long. Between the trimmed V and J ends, which lost 4 bases and 5 bases, there was a span of 4 bases. CDR1 and CDR2 (germline): LNHDA, SQIVND (reference sequence). Here the CDR3 reads CASSTGDTQYF. CDR3 in DNA: TGTGCCAGTAGTACTGGAGATACGCAGTATTTT.

This clonotype was seen once. The chain carries TRBV12-3 or TRBV12-4 and TRBJ2-3; 7 positions agree with TRBD2. This CDR3 has 16 residues. J was trimmed by 4 bases and V by 3 bases; bases with no gene match: 10. CDR3 protein: CASSFRGTNFPDTQYF. The CDR3 DNA is TGTGCCAGCAGTTTCCGGGGGACTAATTTCCCAGATACGCAGTATTTT.

This clonotype showed up just a few times. The J gene is TRBJ1-3, the V gene TRBV19; D gene uncertain. The ends were cut back, 10 bases at V and 2 bases at J, with 12 bases in the middle. Germline lookup yields CDR1 LNHDA and CDR2 SQIVND (reference sequence). The CDR3 has 13 residues. In DNA, the CDR3 is TGTGCCACCTTCTTCGGGACTGGAAACACCATATATTTT. As protein: CATFFGTGNTIYF.

DNA for the CDR3: TGTGCCAGCAGTGAACGGGGGGTCGACCTTGGCTACACCTTC. Translating it yields CASSERGVDLGYTF. This chain connects TRBV11-3 to TRBJ1-2; the D gene is possibly TRBD1 (5 bases). The CDR3 loop spans 14 amino acids. CDR1 and CDR2 (germline): SGHNT, YENEEA. The V end lost 6 bases, the J end lost 7 bases, and 18 bases lay between the germline ends.

V gene TRBV19 combines with J gene TRBJ1-1; possible D gene TRBD1, 5 bases. CDR3 size: 12 residues. The ends were cut back, 8 bases at V and 4 bases at J, with 11 bases in the middle. CDR1 LNHDA and CDR2 SQIVND come from the germline V gene (reference sequence). In nucleotides, the CDR3 is TGTGCCAGTGGGGCCCTTAGCACTGAAGCTTTCTTT. Translated: CASGALSTEAFF.

The V call is TRBV29-1, the J call TRBJ2-5; possible D gene TRBD2, 5 bases. CDR3 length equals 14 residues. Trimming took off 7 bases at V and 2 bases at J, with 17 bases between the two ends. Per the germline V gene, CDR1 is SQVTM and CDR2 is ANQGSEA. The CDR3 protein is CSAPEGAEQETQYF. For the CDR3, the DNA is TGCAGCGCCCCCGAAGGAGCGGAGCAAGAGACCCAGTACTTC.

This clonotype was recorded many times. This chain joins TRBV10-3 and TRBJ2-5; D unclear. This CDR3 region has 14 residues. The V gene lost 3 bases and the J gene lost 7 bases, with 15 bases spanning the gap. Germline V gene data show CDR1 as ENHRY and CDR2 as SYGVKD. CDR3 protein: CAISEAQSEWTQYF. As DNA, the CDR3 is TGTGCCATCAGTGAAGCGCAGTCCGAATGGACCCAGTACTTC.